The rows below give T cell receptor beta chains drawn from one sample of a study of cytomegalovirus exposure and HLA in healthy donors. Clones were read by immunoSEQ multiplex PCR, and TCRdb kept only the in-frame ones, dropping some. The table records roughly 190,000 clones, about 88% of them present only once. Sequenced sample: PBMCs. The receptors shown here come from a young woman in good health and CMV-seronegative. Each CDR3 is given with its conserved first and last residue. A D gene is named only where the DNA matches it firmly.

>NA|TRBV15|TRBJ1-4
CATSSMQATNEKLFF
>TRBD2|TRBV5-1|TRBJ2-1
CASSLAGGRGDNEQFF
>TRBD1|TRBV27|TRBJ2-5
CASGLAGGLGETQYF
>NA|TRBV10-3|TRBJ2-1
CAISSGQYNEQFF
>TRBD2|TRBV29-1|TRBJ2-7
CSVVLAGEVSYEQYF
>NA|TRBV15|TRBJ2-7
CATSAVTRPSYEQYF
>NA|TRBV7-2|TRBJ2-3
CASSLALPDTQYF
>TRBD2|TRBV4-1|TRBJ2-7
CASSQELGLAAYEQYF
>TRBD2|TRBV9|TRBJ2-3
CASSPLAGGGTDTQYF
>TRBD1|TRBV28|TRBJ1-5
CASSSRQGGQPQHF
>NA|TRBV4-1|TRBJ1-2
CASSQDRRNYGYTF
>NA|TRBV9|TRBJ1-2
CASNRDGNYGYTF
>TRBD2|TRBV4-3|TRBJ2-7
CASSPSSGGSYEQYF
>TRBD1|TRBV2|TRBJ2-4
CASSGTGALNIQYF
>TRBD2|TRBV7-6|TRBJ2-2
CASSLASLAGGTNTGELFF
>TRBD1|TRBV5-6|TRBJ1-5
CASSFYRGLGSQPQHF
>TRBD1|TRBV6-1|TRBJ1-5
CASRQGPNQPQHF
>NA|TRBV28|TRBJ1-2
CASSSPPGNYGYTF
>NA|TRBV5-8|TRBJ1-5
CASSFLDQPQHF
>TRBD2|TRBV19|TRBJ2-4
CASSIVGTSNIQYF
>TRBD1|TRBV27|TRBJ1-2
CASSLMWDREDYGYTF
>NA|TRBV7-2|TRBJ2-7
CASSLARDPKRYF
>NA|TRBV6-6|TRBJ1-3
CATAWEGNSGNTIYF
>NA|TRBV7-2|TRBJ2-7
CASSLFPGEYEQYF
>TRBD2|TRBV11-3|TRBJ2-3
CASSLEASGRPTDTQYF
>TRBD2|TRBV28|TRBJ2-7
CASSSPNSGLAYEQYF
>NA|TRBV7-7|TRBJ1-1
CASNLGPQGSNTEAFF
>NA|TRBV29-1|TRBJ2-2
CSVEPAGRHTGELFF
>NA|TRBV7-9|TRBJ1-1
CASSLGTVNTEAFF
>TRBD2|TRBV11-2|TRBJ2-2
CASSLDKSGIRAGELFF
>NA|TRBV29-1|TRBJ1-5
CSVERGMGQPQHF
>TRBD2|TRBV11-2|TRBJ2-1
CASSSRTSGYNEQFF
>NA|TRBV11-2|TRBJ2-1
CASLGTIPYNEQFF
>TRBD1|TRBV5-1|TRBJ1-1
CASSAGQGRTEAFF
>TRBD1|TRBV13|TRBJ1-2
CASSAWDRAYGYTF
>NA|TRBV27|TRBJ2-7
CASTHGPGAGEQYF
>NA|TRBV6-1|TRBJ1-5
CATSDRHSNQPQHF
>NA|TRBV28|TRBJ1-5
CASSLFQGKSNQPQHF
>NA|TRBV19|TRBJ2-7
CASSKDSYEQYF
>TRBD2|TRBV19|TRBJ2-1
CASSTQGLPGFNEQFF
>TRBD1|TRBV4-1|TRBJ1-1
CASSPDRANTEAFF
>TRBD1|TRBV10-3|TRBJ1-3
CAISGRTGDTGNTIYF
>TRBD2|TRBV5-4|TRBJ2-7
CASSFSGVHEQYF
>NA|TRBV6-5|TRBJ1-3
CASSYSISGGGNTIYF
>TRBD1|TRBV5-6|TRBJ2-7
CASSLVAGGREQYF
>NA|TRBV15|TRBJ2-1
CATSWRVVYNEQFF
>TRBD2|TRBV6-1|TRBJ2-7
CASTEGLAGTYEQYF
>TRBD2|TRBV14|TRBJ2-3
CASSQLNSGRTDTQYF
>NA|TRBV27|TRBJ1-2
CASAQWGVGGGSGYTF
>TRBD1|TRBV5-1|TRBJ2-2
CASSLDRTGRTRELFF
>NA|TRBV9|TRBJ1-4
CASSVEGGGEKLFF
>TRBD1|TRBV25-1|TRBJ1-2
CASSGQGGYGYTF
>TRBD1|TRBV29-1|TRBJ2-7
CSVERQGSYEQYF